Each of the 2 T cell receptor beta chains below was sequenced from the same sample in a study of T cells during gluten challenge in celiac disease. Sorted cells: tetramer+, CD3+, CD4+, CD45RA-, CD62L-, integrin beta7+. Paired single-cell TRA and TRB sequences were amplified by three nested PCRs with multiplexed primers. Each CDR3 protein is one row after TCRdb ran MiXCR on the single-cell sequencing reads. The table for this sample gives around 100 distinct CDR3 sequences. Material: gluten-specific CD4+ T cells sorted from blood using tetramers, obtained at baseline or on day 6, 14 or 28 of gluten challenge (not recorded which). The receptors were sampled from a female donor with celiac disease.

This clonotype is termed hyperexpanded. This sequence joins TRBV4-3 and TRBJ2-2, with TRBD1 matching over 10 bases. CDR3 length equals 18 residues. Trimming took 0 bases from V and 7 from J; bases not matched to a gene: 11. Germline V gives CDR1 LGHNA, CDR2 YSLEER. CDR3 in DNA: TGCGCCAGCAGCCAAGATCTCGGGGGACAGGGGATGGTCGGGGAGCTGTTTTTT. Amino acid sequence: CASSQDLGGQGMVGELFF.

This clonotype ranks as hyperexpanded. This sequence joins TRBV7-2 and TRBJ2-3; a possible D gene is TRBD2 (6 bases). Trimming cost V 2 bases and J 4 bases, with 13 bases left between them. From germline, CDR1 is SGHTA and CDR2 FQGNSA. The CDR3 is 15 amino acids. This CDR3 is CASSLRASDADTQYF. The CDR3 coding sequence is TGTGCCAGCAGCTTACGGGCTAGCGACGCAGATACGCAGTATTTT.